This T cell receptor beta chain is drawn from a study of T cell responses to AZD1222 COVID-19 vaccine. Points from the study as a whole: Females outnumbered males among donors, who were mostly white British; clonal diversity was possibly underestimated.

As for this clone: Its antigen is currently unknown.

The V gene's germline CDR1 is MNHEY and CDR2 SMNVEV (reference sequence). Germline trimming cut 9 bases from V and 4 bases from J; bases unmatched to any gene: 6. The CDR3 contains 12 residues. The data were produced by immunoSEQ multiplex PCR, yet TCRdb's version contains in-frame clones alone and is incomplete. The data show tens of thousands of clones, 65% to 85% seen once. The sample here was peripheral blood, taken on day 0 of AZD1222 vaccination. This receptor was identified in an adult in good health. The chain joins TRBV27 to TRBJ2-7; 7 nucleotides match TRBD2. The CDR3 DNA is TGTGCCAGTCAGGGAGGGGCTTACGAGCAGTACTTC. Encoded protein: CASQGGAYEQYF.